The entry below gives a single T cell receptor beta chain sequence along with its context. Antigen specificity is unknown. This sample stems from a study of T cell responses to AZD1222 COVID-19 vaccine. The study, taken as a whole, reports: Baseline seropositives among AZD1222 recipients totaled only six or seven.

Sequencing was performed with immunoSEQ multiplex PCR; in TCRdb, only in-frame clones are kept and a portion is missing. The data contain about 97,000 clones, around 89% of them singletons. Sequenced here: peripheral blood, sampled on day 0 of AZD1222 vaccination. This receptor was obtained from an adult in good health.

This CDR3 is CASSPQFGGTGYTF. CDR3 coding DNA: TGTGCCAGCAGCCCTCAATTTGGGGGGACTGGCTACACCTTC. This chain joins TRBV7-3 and TRBJ1-2; maybe TRBD1 (5 bases). This CDR3 comprises 14 residues. Trimming left V 5 bases short and J 7 bases short, with 17 bases between. The germline gives CDR1 SGHTA, CDR2 FQGTGA.